Listed here is a single T cell receptor (beta chain). The germline V gene has CDR1 LGHNA and CDR2 YNFKEQ. The CDR3 is made up of 15 amino acids. The J segment lost 9 bases and the V segment lost 0 bases, leaving 8 bases of the junction unmatched. The data stem from a study of blood T cell repertoires in COVID-19. TCRdb's copy holds only in-frame clones and misses some; the assay was immunoSEQ multiplex PCR. The table includes approximately 220,000 clones, 83% detected once. The clonotype comes from a woman in her forties with active or convalescent COVID-19. The source material was peripheral blood. This sequence joins TRBV4-2 and TRBJ1-5; TRBD1 aligns across 7 bases. CDR3 sequence reads: CASSQDSQGWTPQHF. CDR3 nucleotides: TGTGCCAGCAGCCAAGATTCACAGGGGTGGACGCCCCAGCATTTT.